This T cell receptor beta chain was profiled in a study of shared clonotypes between healthy human individuals. Overall study findings and caveats: The four-donor shared clonotypes exceeded non-shared clonotypes in generation probability, with non-shared ones scoring lower.

On sorted subsets, replicate PCRs used approximately 190 ng DNA, or some 27,000 T cell genomes. Methods used by the authors: Without quality scores, immunoSEQ junctional reads could not be filtered like full-length reads. Here immunoSEQ multiplex PCR was the method, and the copy in TCRdb shows in-frame clones only, minus some. From that table come the V and J calls and clone size; the DNA was used to work out D and trimming. The table includes around 83,000 clones, about 61% detected once. About this clone itself: Its antigen remains unknown.

The CDR3 is 14 amino acids. CDR1 and CDR2 (germline): SGHVS, FQNEAQ. Trimming removed 5 bases from V and 6 bases from J, with 17 bases in between. This receptor was taken from a man aged 25 to 40 in good health. The chain has TRBV7-8 and TRBJ2-7, with D uncertain. The sequenced sample consisted of memory CD8+ T cells sorted from blood. Subset specified: CD45RO+ cells pooled with CCR7-negative TemRA cells. CDR3 in amino acids: CASSQSASRAEQYF. Here the CDR3 DNA reads TGTGCCAGCAGCCAATCGGCCTCCCGAGCCGAGCAGTACTTC.